The 24 T cell receptor beta chains below were found in one sample sequenced in a study of T cell changes during pregnancy in multiple sclerosis (dated by TCRdb to the late 2010s). The method behind the library was the immunoSEQ multiplex PCR assay. The table was pulled from immuneACCESS by TCRdb, which kept in-frame rearrangements only. Such tables lose some clones; where checked, under half of the loss comes from unresolved V genes, and the rest has no known cause. The sample records under 65,000 clones, over 90% of which are singletons. The ten top clones hold 0.5% of the sample. The starting material was CD4+ T cells from peripheral blood mononuclear cells, obtained in the third trimester of pregnancy. These TCRs come from a female donor with multiple sclerosis, enrolled in a pregnancy study.

The chain carries TRBV18 and TRBJ1-3; D is possibly TRBD1 (5 bases). Germline CDR1 is KGHSH and CDR2 is LQKENI. The CDR3 covers 17 residues. V was pared by 1 base and J by 0 bases, with 13 bases between. CDR3 DNA: TGTGCCAGCTCACCACGTACAACGGGGGACTCTGGAAACACCATATATTTT. This encodes CASSPRTTGDSGNTIYF.

This chain links TRBV11-3 with TRBJ2-7, with 7 bases lining up with TRBD1. This CDR3 is 13 amino acids long. Germline CDR1 and CDR2: SGHNT and YENEEA. With V trimmed by 1 base and J by 6 bases, 3 bases remained unmatched. CDR3 in DNA: TGTGCCAGCAGCTTAGCGTCAGGGGGCGAGCAGTACTTC. It codes for CASSLASGGEQYF.

This clone was counted a single time. The chain recombines TRBV7-6 with TRBJ2-2; D gene ambiguous. This CDR3 has 14 residues. Germline V lookup: CDR1 SGHVS, CDR2 FNYEAQ. V lost 6 bases to trimming and J lost 7 bases, with 15 bases between them. The CDR3 spells CASSPTVNGGELFF. CDR3 bases: TGTGCCAGCAGTCCTACCGTAAACGGCGGGGAGCTGTTTTTT.

In this sample, this clone turned up once. This chain uses TRBV5-5 with TRBJ1-1; D remains ambiguous. This CDR3 has 14 amino acids. V was trimmed by 5 bases and J by 1 base, leaving 12 bases between them. In germline, CDR1 is SGHKS, CDR2 YYEKEE (reference sequence). The CDR3 DNA reads as TGTGCCAGCAGGCAGACTCCACCGAACACTGAAGCTTTCTTT. Translation: CASRQTPPNTEAFF.

The chain uses TRBV10-3 and TRBJ2-6; D might be TRBD2 (8 bases). Trimming took off 9 bases at V and 4 bases at J, with 16 bases between the two ends. Germline-derived CDR1 and CDR2 are ENHRY and SYGVKD. This CDR3 has 15 residues. The CDR3 region is CAIGQAGGGANVLTF. The CDR3 coding sequence is TGTGCCATTGGACAGGCGGGGGGAGGGGCCAACGTCCTGACTTTC.

This clone was seen a single time. The V and J genes are TRBV5-6 and TRBJ1-1; 10 bases line up with TRBD1. The CDR3 is made up of 17 amino acids. J was trimmed by 8 bases and V by 3 bases; bases with no gene match: 16. Germline assignment: CDR1 SGHDT and CDR2 YYEEEE. The CDR3 is CASSSPWGGQGRTEAFF. CDR3 nucleotide sequence: TGTGCCAGCAGCTCCCCTTGGGGGGGACAGGGGCGGACGGAAGCTTTCTTT.

This clone showed up just once. The CDR3 region has the DNA TGTGCCAGCAGTGACACAGGGGCCCAAGGAGATACGCAGTATTTT. Protein product: CASSDTGAQGDTQYF. The gene calls are TRBV5-4 and TRBJ2-3; 7 bases map to TRBD1. Germline loops: CDR1 SGHNT, CDR2 YYREEE (reference sequence). The CDR3 loop spans 15 amino acids. Trimming at V came to 5 bases and at J to 5 bases, leaving 11 bases not matched to a gene.

Details on this clone: One junction end disagrees with the germline gene, perhaps due to a read error. The rearrangement links TRBV7-7 to TRBJ1-4; no clear D gene. CDR1 and CDR2 from the germline V gene are SSHAT and FNYEAQ (reference sequence). The CDR3 has 13 amino acids. In nucleotides, the CDR3 is TGTGCTAGCAGTAGAGACCCGGGGGAAAAACTGTTTTTT. Its protein is CASSRDPGEKLFF.

The chain is built from TRBV9 and TRBJ2-3, with D perhaps matching TRBD2 (6 bases). With 4 bases removed from V and 4 bases from J, the gap between germline ends came to 22 bases. The CDR3 loop spans 17 amino acids. CDR1 is SGDLS and CDR2 is YYNGEE in the germline V gene. CDR3 residues: CASSTHGSLPGADTQYF. CDR3 sequence (DNA): TGTGCCAGCAGCACCCACGGGAGTCTTCCCGGAGCAGATACGCAGTATTTT.

The chain joins TRBV5-4 to TRBJ1-6; D unresolved. Trimming took 4 bases from V and 6 from J, leaving 17 bases between them. Germline V gene lookup returns CDR1 SGHNT and CDR2 YYREEE (reference sequence). This CDR3 contains 16 residues. The CDR3 bases are TGTGCCAGCAGCAGCGGCGTGTACGGCAGTAATTCACCCCTCCACTTT. It is translated as CASSSGVYGSNSPLHF. Complete variable domain (other parts from reference TRBV5-4 and TRBJ1-6): ETGVTQSPTHLIKTRGQQVTLRCSSQSGHNTVSWYQQALGQGPQFIFQYYREEENGRGNFPPRFSGLQFPNYSSELNVNALELDDSALYLCASSSGVYGSNSPLHFGNGTRLTVT.

Written as DNA, the CDR3 is TGTGCCAGCAGCCCCCTGGGACTGAACATGAACACTGAAGCTTTCTTT. Encoded protein: CASSPLGLNMNTEAFF. This chain joins TRBV21-1 and TRBJ1-1. TRBV21-1 is an annotated pseudogene. This CDR3 comprises 16 residues.

J is TRBJ2-1 and V is TRBV18, with a tentative D call TRBD2 (5 bases). V dropped 3 bases and J dropped 0 bases, with 9 bases sitting between them. The germline gives CDR1 KGHSH, CDR2 LQKENI. The CDR3 has 15 residues. CDR3: CASSPSGSSYNEQFF. CDR3 sequence (DNA): TGTGCCAGCTCACCGAGTGGGAGCTCCTACAATGAGCAGTTCTTC.

This CDR3 is CASSLIPSGGADTQYF. CDR3 sequence (DNA): TGTGCCAGCAGCTTAATACCTAGCGGGGGGGCAGATACGCAGTATTTT. The chain is built from TRBV7-3 and TRBJ2-3; 12 bases align to TRBD2. CDR3 length equals 16 residues. Trimming removed 1 base from V and 4 bases from J; junction bases left unmatched: 3. Per germline, CDR1 SGHTA and CDR2 FQGTGA.

CDR3 nucleotide sequence: TGTGCCAGCAGCTTAATTATGTCGCAGGGGGATCAGCCCCAGCATTTT. Its protein is CASSLIMSQGDQPQHF. The rearrangement joins TRBV7-3 to TRBJ1-5, with 7 bases matching TRBD1. The CDR3 has 16 residues. Trimming removed 1 base from V and 5 bases from J; junction bases left unmatched: 8. Germline V gene lookup returns CDR1 SGHTA and CDR2 FQGTGA.

The V gene is TRBV6-1, the J gene TRBJ2-5; 7 bases are shared with TRBD1. CDR1 and CDR2 (germline): MNHNS, SASEGT. J was trimmed by 4 bases and V by 6 bases; bases with no gene match: 5. The CDR3 runs to 13 residues. CDR3 residues: CASSRQGSETQYF. The CDR3, as DNA: TGTGCCAGCAGCCGACAGGGATCAGAGACCCAGTACTTC.

This chain joins TRBV25-1 and TRBJ2-1; 7 bases fit TRBD1. This CDR3 has 15 amino acids. In germline, CDR1 is MGHDK, CDR2 SYGVNS. V gave up 2 bases and J gave up 8 bases; unmatched junction bases: 9. The CDR3 coding sequence is TGTGCCAGCAGTGAAGAAGAGACAGGGAGATATGAGCAGTTCTTC. This codes for CASSEEETGRYEQFF.

V is TRBV2 and J is TRBJ1-6; TRBD1 is a possible D gene (5 bases). This CDR3 region has 14 residues. CDR1 is SNHLY, CDR2 FYNNEI, per germline. Deletions cut 5 bases from V and 10 bases from J, with 15 bases between. The CDR3 DNA reads TGTGCCAGCAGTCCCCTGGGCGGGGGGTCACCCCTCCACTTT. Its translation is CASSPLGGGSPLHF. The variable domain in full, completed from reference TRBV2 and TRBJ1-6, reads EPEVTQTPSHQVTQMGQEVILRCVPISNHLYFYWYRQILGQKVEFLVSFYNNEISEKSEIFDDQFSVERPDGSNFTLKIRSTKLEDSAMYFCASSPLGGGSPLHFGNGTRLTVT.

This clone was seen just once. This sequence joins TRBV15 and TRBJ2-5, with 9 nucleotides matching TRBD1. CDR1 LNHNV and CDR2 YYDKDF come from the germline V gene (reference sequence). The V and J ends lost 3 bases and 5 bases, in that order; junction bases with no gene match: 7. CDR3 length: 15 residues. Here the CDR3 DNA reads TGTGCCACCAGCAGGGACAGGGGTGGTGGGGAGACCCAGTACTTC. Protein sequence: CATSRDRGGGETQYF.

This chain links TRBV29-1 with TRBJ1-5, with TRBD1 matching 9 bases. In germline, CDR1 is SQVTM, CDR2 ANQGSEA. J lost 2 bases, V lost 6 bases, and 5 bases had no gene match. The CDR3 is made up of 14 amino acids. CDR3 coding DNA: TGCAGCGTCAACAGGGGGCGCGGCAATCAGCCCCAGCATTTT. It codes for CSVNRGRGNQPQHF.

This sequence joins TRBV7-6 and TRBJ1-4; no reliable D call. This CDR3 spans 13 amino acids. Germline values: CDR1 SGHVS, CDR2 FNYEAQ. V was clipped by 5 bases and J by 5 bases, with 9 bases between them. The CDR3 DNA reads as TGTGCCAGCAGCCGCAGTTGGAATGAAAAACTGTTTTTT. Its protein is CASSRSWNEKLFF. The full variable domain, its missing parts supplied by reference TRBV7-6 and TRBJ1-4, is GAGVSQSPRYKVTKRGQDVALRCDPISGHVSLYWYRQALGQGPEFLTYFNYEAQQDKSGLPNDRFSAERPEGSISTLTIQRTEQRDSAMYRCASSRSWNEKLFFGSGTQLSVL.

This chain uses TRBV5-8 with TRBJ1-4, with D perhaps TRBD1 (5 bases). Germline V gene lookup returns CDR1 SGHTS and CDR2 YDEGEE. V lost 4 bases, J lost 1 base, and 14 bases lay in between. This CDR3 has 16 amino acids. The CDR3 bases are TGTGCCAGCAGCCTAGGACATACACGAACTAATGAAAAACTGTTTTTT. Encoded protein: CASSLGHTRTNEKLFF.

J is TRBJ2-3 and V is TRBV5-1; D is perhaps TRBD1 (5 bases). Deletions cut 4 bases from V and 1 base from J, with 7 bases between. The CDR3 has 13 amino acids. CDR1 and CDR2 from the germline V gene are SGHRS and YFSETQ. This chain's CDR3 is CASSGAGTDTQYF. The CDR3 nucleotides read TGCGCCAGCAGCGGGGCTGGCACAGATACGCAGTATTTT.

This chain joins TRBV7-9 and TRBJ2-3, with TRBD2 matching over 13 bases. J lost 3 bases, V lost 5 bases, and 5 bases had no gene match. The germline gives CDR1 SEHNR, CDR2 FQNEAQ (reference sequence). The CDR3 totals 16 residues. The CDR3 reads CASSPRLAGGTDTQYF. CDR3 bases: TGTGCCAGCAGCCCCAGACTAGCGGGAGGAACAGATACGCAGTATTTT.

The chain recombines TRBV15 with TRBJ2-2; the match to TRBD2 covers 10 bases. This CDR3 is built from 16 residues. CDR1 LNHNV and CDR2 YYDKDF come from the germline V gene (reference sequence). With V trimmed by 8 bases and J by 1 base, 7 bases remained unmatched. CDR3 in DNA: TGTGCCACCCGCCGCTCTAGCGGGGGGAACACCGGGGAGCTGTTTTTT. It yields the protein CATRRSSGGNTGELFF. Full variable domain (missing parts from reference TRBV15 and TRBJ2-2): DAMVIQNPRYQVTQFGKPVTLSCSQTLNHNVMYWYQQKSSQAPKLLFHYYDKDFNNEADTPDNFQSRRPNTSFCFLDIRSPGLGDTAMYLCATRRSSGGNTGELFFGEGSRLTVL.